These 11 T cell receptor beta chains share one sample of origin, sequenced in a study of technical replicates of blood from a handful of donors. Data came from immunoSEQ multiplex PCR; TCRdb stores just in-frame clones and leaves some out. Found here are about 14,000 clones, 70% to 90% of them singletons; the top ten hold about 12%. Sequencing was carried out using PBMCs. All receptors derive from a human donor in good health.

The CDR3 bases are TGTGCCAGCAGCTTCCGCTACTCCGGGACAGACAAGGGTGGGGAAAAACTGTTTTTT. Amino acids: CASSFRYSGTDKGGEKLFF. V and J are TRBV7-9 and TRBJ1-4; 7 bases are a match to TRBD1. Germline V gene data show CDR1 as SEHNR and CDR2 as FQNEAQ (reference sequence). This CDR3 is built from 19 residues. With 3 bases clipped from V and 8 bases from J, the junction kept 21 bases outside the gene matches.

The chain joins TRBV6-6 to TRBJ2-7; a weak D match, TRBD2 (6 bases). The V end lost 6 bases, the J end lost 6 bases, and 15 bases lay between the germline ends. The CDR3 is 13 amino acids. Germline V gives CDR1 MNHNY, CDR2 SVGAGI (reference sequence). CDR3 nucleotide sequence: TGTGCCAGCAGCTCACTAGCTTGGGGCGAGCAGTACTTC. Its protein is CASSSLAWGEQYF.

The gene calls are TRBV18 and TRBJ2-7; TRBD2 might be the D (6 bases). Trimming removed 2 bases from V and 1 base from J, with 15 bases in between. CDR3 size: 16 residues. Germline V CDR1 and CDR2: KGHSH, LQKENI. The CDR3 DNA reads TGTGCCAGCTCACCAGGCGAGTCTAGCGATTCCTACGAGCAGTACTTC. This codes for CASSPGESSDSYEQYF.

V is TRBV6-6 and J is TRBJ2-5; the match to TRBD2 covers 11 bases. The length of the CDR3 is 14 residues. The germline V gene encodes CDR1 MNHNY and CDR2 SVGAGI (reference sequence). Trimming cost V 5 bases and J 3 bases; bases outside gene matches: 2. The CDR3 nucleotides are TGTGCCAGCAGTCAGGGACTAGCGGAAGAGACCCAGTACTTC. Translating it yields CASSQGLAEETQYF.

The V call is TRBV15, the J call TRBJ2-5, with 12 positions matching TRBD2. The ends lost 0 bases at V and 5 bases at J; junction bases unmatched: 10. This CDR3 comprises 18 residues. CDR1 LNHNV and CDR2 YYDKDF come from the germline V gene (reference sequence). CDR3 amino acids: CATSRELAGGRFRETQYF. The DNA for the CDR3 is TGTGCCACCAGCAGAGAGCTAGCGGGAGGGCGATTTCGGGAGACCCAGTACTTC.

The rearrangement uses TRBV5-1 and TRBJ2-1, with 7 bases fitting TRBD1. Germline CDR1 reads SGHRS; CDR2 reads YFSETQ. The CDR3 loop spans 15 amino acids. V was pared by 4 bases and J by 0 bases, with 4 bases of the junction left unmatched. The CDR3 DNA is TGCGCCAGCAGCCGGGACAGCGCCTCCTACAATGAGCAGTTCTTC. It codes for CASSRDSASYNEQFF. Drawing the rest from reference TRBV5-1 and TRBJ2-1, the complete variable domain is KAGVTQTPRYLIKTRGQQVTLSCSPISGHRSVSWYQQTPGQGLQFLFEYFSETQRNKGNFPGRFSGRQFSNSRSEMNVSTLELGDSALYLCASSRDSASYNEQFFGPGTRLTVL.

This rearrangement joins TRBV5-1 to TRBJ2-5; 14 bases fit TRBD2. The CDR3 spans 17 residues. Trimming took 0 bases from V and 4 from J; bases not matched to a gene: 5. Germline V gives CDR1 SGHRS, CDR2 YFSETQ. The CDR3 loop reads CASSLGGLAGVGETQYF. The CDR3 DNA is TGCGCCAGCAGCTTGGGGGGACTAGCGGGAGTGGGAGAGACCCAGTACTTC. The variable domain in full, with the rest retrieved from reference TRBV5-1 and TRBJ2-5, is KAGVTQTPRYLIKTRGQQVTLSCSPISGHRSVSWYQQTPGQGLQFLFEYFSETQRNKGNFPGRFSGRQFSNSRSEMNVSTLELGDSALYLCASSLGGLAGVGETQYFGPGTRLLVL.

This clone was detected only a few times. The chain joins TRBV28 to TRBJ1-2, with D perhaps TRBD1 (5 bases). Germline loops: CDR1 MDHEN, CDR2 SYDVKM. V lost 5 bases to trimming and J lost 4 bases, with 8 bases between them. This CDR3 is 12 amino acids long. The CDR3 DNA reads as TGTGCCAGCAGTCAGGGCTTCTATGGCTACACCTTC. Residues: CASSQGFYGYTF.

The V gene is TRBV28, the J gene TRBJ1-4; tentative D call: TRBD1 (6 bases). V shed 1 base and J shed 4 bases, with 10 bases lying between them. Looked up from germline, CDR1 is MDHEN and CDR2 is SYDVKM. CDR3 length: 15 residues. CDR3 DNA: TGTGCCAGCAGTTTATTAGGACAGAGTAATGAAAAACTGTTTTTT. Encoded protein: CASSLLGQSNEKLFF.

V gene TRBV7-2 combines with J gene TRBJ2-1, with a weak D call TRBD1 (5 bases). The CDR3 spans 14 residues. Trimming stripped 5 bases from V and 6 bases from J, with 14 bases between. Germline CDR1 reads SGHTA; CDR2 reads FQGNSA. The DNA of the CDR3 is TGTGCCAGCAGCCATGGGGCGGCTAGCAATGAGCAGTTCTTC. Amino acids: CASSHGAASNEQFF.

The V and J genes are TRBV5-1 and TRBJ1-2; D unresolved. Trimming removed 0 bases from V and 2 bases from J, with 14 bases in between. In germline, CDR1 is SGHRS, CDR2 YFSETQ. The CDR3 extends over 16 amino acids. The CDR3 spells CASSLEAERTNYGYTF. In DNA form, the CDR3 reads TGCGCCAGCAGCTTGGAGGCGGAGCGGACGAACTATGGCTACACCTTC.